This TCR beta chain appears in the sequencing data of a study of shared clonotypes between healthy human individuals. General study points: Genetic and exposure-history diversity was limited by the few donors. Some clonotypes were shared by all four sorted-subset donors, while others were not shared. The non-shared ones had lower generation probabilities than the shared ones.

In the case of this clone: Its antigen is currently unknown.

Template for every sorted-subset replicate PCR totaled approximately 0.2 ug DNA, roughly 30,000 T cell genomes. Profiling relied on immunoSEQ multiplex PCR, and the TCRdb table lists in-frame clones only, not all of them. Here the sample spans about 2,100,000 clones, more than 85% being singletons. Selected positively for CCR7 and CD45RO-negative, naive CD8 cells excluded terminally differentiated effector memory CD45RA+ cells. V lost 6 bases to trimming and J lost 4 bases; unmatched junction nucleotides: 9. The CDR3 is made up of 15 amino acids. Germline V lookup: CDR1 LNHNV, CDR2 YYDKDF (reference sequence).

This TCR was sampled from a man aged 18 to 35 in good health. Some clones in this sample may be carry-over from other donors' samples. The sequencing sample was made of naive CD8+ T cells from PBMCs. The V and J genes are TRBV15 and TRBJ2-7, with TRBD2 matching over 10 bases. This CDR3 is CATSLEAGGPYEQYF. The CDR3, as DNA: TGTGCCACCAGTCTAGAAGCGGGAGGGCCTTACGAGCAGTACTTC.